This entry lists 31 T cell receptor beta chains sequenced from one sample in a study of T cells in women clearing cervical HPV infection. The protocol was immunoSEQ multiplex PCR, while the TCRdb copy is restricted to in-frame clones and leaves out a portion. The table lists tens of thousands of clones. Sequences were obtained from blood buffy coat. The receptor set was obtained from a woman aged 18 to 75 with a cervical HPV16 infection that either progressed to CIN3+ or cleared (not recorded which).

A note on this clone: The CDR3 end falls 3 residues outside the read, so it is completed with the germline J gene. The chain is built from TRBV20-1 and TRBJ2-1, with TRBD2 matching over 9 bases. This CDR3 comprises 19 residues. With V trimmed by 1 base and J by 0 bases, 13 bases remained unmatched. Germline CDR1 and CDR2: DFQATT and SNEGSKA (reference sequence). CDR3 DNA (partial): TGCAGTGCTAGAGGGGGACGGCGGGGGGGGCCCCACTCCTACAATGAG. Translation: CSARGGRRGGPHSYNE. The CDR3 in its entirety is CSARGGRRGGPHSYNEQFF.

This clone counts as medium-sized by frequency. The read ends 3 residues shy of where the CDR3 ends; the end is completed using the germline J gene. V is TRBV2 and J is TRBJ2-3; 11 bases match TRBD2. The CDR3 totals 15 residues. J lost 2 bases, V lost 6 bases, and 4 bases had no gene match. Germline CDR1 is SNHLY and CDR2 is FYNNEI. The CDR3 loop reads CASRRSGGVTDTQYF. The part of the CDR3 DNA that was read is TGTGCCAGCAGGCGTAGCGGGGGGGTCACAGATACG.

As concerns this clone: The read halts 3 residues ahead of the CDR3 end, with the missing end drawn from the germline J gene. The chain employs TRBV30 and TRBJ2-4; 9 nucleotides line up with TRBD1. Germline V lookup: CDR1 GTSNPN, CDR2 SVGIG (reference sequence). This CDR3 comprises 14 residues. Here the CDR3 reads CAWSLQGAANGQYF. CDR3 bases read: TGTGCCTGGAGCCTACAGGGGGCGGCGAATGGT.

On this clone: At one end the junction does not follow the germline gene, possibly because of a read error. The CDR3 is cut off 3 residues early in the read; its end comes from the germline J gene. V is TRBV7-4 and J is TRBJ2-7, with 8 bases matching TRBD2. The germline V gene encodes CDR1 SGHVT and CDR2 SQSDAQ. This CDR3 has 14 amino acids. CDR3 DNA, as far as it was read: TGTGCCCGCAGCCAGGCACTAGCGGACTACGAG. It is translated as CARSQALADYE. Given in full, the CDR3 is CARSQALADYEQYF.

For this clone: Read coverage stops 3 residues before the CDR3 terminus; the germline J gene supplies the remainder. The chain is built from TRBV30 and TRBJ2-1; TRBD1 matches 10 bases. J was trimmed by 7 bases and V by 3 bases; bases with no gene match: 9. The CDR3 spans 15 residues. CDR1 GTSNPN and CDR2 SVGIG come from the germline V gene (reference sequence). CDR3 DNA (partial): TGTGCCTGGAGGATGACAGGGGGCTGGGAAAATGAG. This codes for CAWRMTGGWENE. The whole CDR3 protein reads CAWRMTGGWENEQFF.

On this clone: The read comes to an end 3 residues before the CDR3 does, leaving the germline J gene to fill in the end. The J gene is TRBJ2-3, the V gene TRBV6-2 or TRBV6-3; maybe TRBD1 (6 bases). The germline CDR1 and CDR2 sequences are MNHEY and SVGEGT. The CDR3 covers 16 residues. The CDR3 here is CASTPFGQYSNQPQYF. The covered CDR3 bases are TGTGCCAGCACTCCCTTCGGACAGTATAGCAATCAGCCG.

About this clone itself: The read falls 3 residues short of the CDR3 end, and the missing part is taken from the germline J gene. The chain joins TRBV2 to TRBJ1-2; 9 bases map to TRBD1. Germline V gene lookup returns CDR1 SNHLY and CDR2 FYNNEI. The CDR3 loop spans 14 amino acids. CDR3 DNA (partial): TGTGCCAGCAGTTACCGGGACAGGGCCGGAGGC. This gives the protein CASSYRDRAGG. The full CDR3 reads CASSYRDRAGGYTF.

Concerning this clone itself: The missing CDR3 end, 3 residues past where the read stops, is filled in from the germline J gene. This rearrangement joins TRBV20-1 to TRBJ2-7; 8 nucleotides match TRBD1. J lost 2 bases, V lost 5 bases, and 8 bases had no gene match. This CDR3 is built from 14 residues. The V gene's germline CDR1 is DFQATT and CDR2 SNEGSKA (reference sequence). The part of the CDR3 DNA that was read is TGCAGTGCTCTAGGACAGGGATCTACCTACGAG. This translates into CSALGQGSTYE. The whole CDR3 sequence reads CSALGQGSTYEQYF.

A remark on this clone: The sequence runs out 3 residues before the end of the CDR3; the remainder is reconstructed from the germline J gene. The chain combines TRBV10-3 with TRBJ2-2, with D possibly being TRBD2 (5 bases). The germline V gene encodes CDR1 ENHRY and CDR2 SYGVKD. The CDR3 covers 14 residues. The V and J ends lost 6 bases and 2 bases respectively, with 10 bases between them. CDR3 protein: CAISPGLNTGELFF. Incomplete CDR3 DNA: TGTGCCATCAGCCCCGGACTCAACACCGGGGAG.

Remarks on this clone: The read halts 3 residues ahead of the CDR3 end, with the missing end drawn from the germline J gene. The chain carries TRBV15 and TRBJ2-4; 8 nucleotides align to TRBD2. This CDR3 is 13 amino acids long. The germline V gene encodes CDR1 LNHNV and CDR2 YYDKDF (reference sequence). CDR3 DNA, as far as it was read: TGTGCCACCAGCTCCATCGGGGGGGAGACT. Protein sequence: CATSSIGGET. The whole CDR3 is CATSSIGGETQYF.

With respect to this clone: The read terminates 3 residues before the CDR3 end, so the remaining end is supplied by the germline J gene. The chain carries TRBV10-3 and TRBJ1-5; D is unresolved. With 6 bases removed from V and 4 bases from J, the gap between germline ends came to 10 bases. This CDR3 contains 13 residues. Germline V gene lookup returns CDR1 ENHRY and CDR2 SYGVKD. The CDR3: CAISGSANQPQHF. The part of the CDR3 DNA that was read is TGTGCCATCAGCGGCAGCGCAAATCAGCCC.

CDR3 protein: CASSNGQVYEQYF. CDR3 bases read: TGTGCCAGCAGCAACGGACAGGTCTACGAG. V gene TRBV7-9 combines with J gene TRBJ2-7; 7 bases are a match to TRBD1. The sequenced fragment ends 3 residues before the CDR3 boundary, so the rest is inferred from the germline J gene. The trim removed 5 bases at V and 3 bases at J, leaving 4 bases unmatched. CDR1 is SEHNR, CDR2 FQNEAQ, per germline (reference sequence). The CDR3 contains 13 residues.

A word on this clone: The missing CDR3 end, 3 residues past where the read stops, is filled in from the germline J gene. The J gene is TRBJ1-3, the V gene TRBV5-6; a possible D gene is TRBD1 (5 bases). This CDR3 has 14 amino acids. V shed 0 bases and J shed 3 bases, with 7 bases lying between them. Germline V gene lookup returns CDR1 SGHDT and CDR2 YYEEEE. CDR3 region: CASSLGGSGNTIYF. CDR3 bases read: TGTGCCAGCAGCTTGGGGGGCAGTGGAAACACC.

Of note for this clone: Read coverage stops 3 residues before the CDR3 terminus; the germline J gene supplies the remainder. The chain carries TRBV7-8 and TRBJ2-7, with a possible D match to TRBD1 (6 bases). V lost 3 bases, J lost 2 bases, and 8 bases lay in between. Per the germline V gene, CDR1 is SGHVS and CDR2 is FQNEAQ. The length of the CDR3 is 13 residues. The sequenced part of the CDR3 DNA is TGTGCCAGCAGCTTCCGGACAGCCTACGAG. Protein product: CASSFRTAYE. The full CDR3 protein is CASSFRTAYEQYF.

On this clone itself: The CDR3 end lies 3 residues beyond the end of the read and is filled in from the germline J gene. The genes are TRBV19 and TRBJ1-5; D gene ambiguous. The ends were cut back, 9 bases at V and 0 bases at J, with 12 bases in the middle. Germline V gene lookup returns CDR1 LNHDA and CDR2 SQIVND (reference sequence). The CDR3 runs 14 residues. The part of the CDR3 DNA that was read is TGTGCCAGCAACAGCCTCTATAGCAATCAGCCC. It codes for CASNSLYSNQP. The full CDR3 protein reads CASNSLYSNQPQHF.

On this clone itself: The CDR3 end is not reached by the read, which stops 3 residues before it; the germline J gene fills it in. The V and J genes are TRBV4-1 and TRBJ1-6; TRBD1 matches at 7 bases. The CDR3 is 16 amino acids. CDR1 is MGHRA, CDR2 YSYEKL, per germline. The V gene end was trimmed by 0 bases and the J gene end by 2 bases; junction bases not matched to a gene: 1. CDR3 DNA (partial): TGCGCCAGCAGCCAAGAAGGGACAGCCTATAATTCACCC. Protein sequence: CASSQEGTAYNSP. The full CDR3 reads CASSQEGTAYNSPLHF.

With regard to this clone: The observed sequence ends 3 residues before the CDR3 terminus, with the missing tail filled in from the germline J gene. The gene calls are TRBV7-9 and TRBJ1-1; 8 bases are shared with TRBD1. Germline V gives CDR1 SEHNR, CDR2 FQNEAQ (reference sequence). The CDR3 covers 13 residues. J lost 4 bases, V lost 3 bases, and 1 base had no gene match. The sequenced part of the CDR3 DNA is TGTGCCAGCAGCTTCACAGGGGGCACTGAA. Residues: CASSFTGGTE. The whole CDR3 is CASSFTGGTEAFF.

Turning to this clone: A junction boundary mismatches the germline segment, possibly from a read error. The CDR3 end falls 3 residues outside the read, so it is completed with the germline J gene. The chain joins TRBV20-1 to TRBJ1-2, with a tentative D call TRBD1 (5 bases). CDR1 is DFQATT, CDR2 SNEGSKA, per germline (reference sequence). This CDR3 contains 19 residues. The CDR3 region is CSPRAGPSGVAPVDYGYTF. The CDR3 bases that were read are TGCAGTCCTAGAGCGGGGCCTTCGGGGGTAGCCCCCGTTGACTATGGC.

Comments on this clone: Read data end 3 residues before the CDR3 end; the end is taken from the germline J gene. The V gene is TRBV19, the J gene TRBJ1-2; 7 bases are a match to TRBD1. The V segment lost 4 bases and the J segment 4 bases; nucleotides outside the gene matches: 3. The CDR3 consists of 13 residues. Germline CDR1 reads LNHDA; CDR2 reads SQIVND (reference sequence). CDR3 sequence: CASSNRQGYGYTF. The CDR3 bases that were read are TGTGCCAGTAGTAATAGACAGGGCTATGGC.

On this clone itself: Sequencing ends 3 residues short of the CDR3 end; the germline J gene provides the rest. The genes are TRBV19 and TRBJ1-6; D may be TRBD1 (5 bases). CDR1 and CDR2 (germline): LNHDA, SQIVND (reference sequence). V was cut by 8 bases and J by 8 bases, with 13 bases left in between. This CDR3 is built from 13 residues. CDR3 DNA (partial): TGTGCCAGTGCGAGTAGGGGCGATTCACCC. It yields the protein CASASRGDSP. The whole CDR3 reads CASASRGDSPLHF.

Concerning this clone: The CDR3 end falls 3 residues outside the read, so it is completed with the germline J gene. The V gene is TRBV19, the J gene TRBJ1-2; TRBD1 aligns across 8 bases. The CDR3 spans 15 residues. Germline-derived CDR1 and CDR2 are LNHDA and SQIVND (reference sequence). Trimming at V came to 3 bases and at J to 6 bases, leaving 9 bases not matched to a gene. The chain's CDR3 is CASSIQGAKGNGYTF. CDR3 DNA (partial): TGTGCCAGTAGTATCCAGGGGGCGAAAGGGAATGGC. The entire variable domain, with the rest obtained from reference TRBV19 and TRBJ1-2, is as follows: DGGITQSPKYLFRKEGQNVTLSCEQNLNHDAMYWYRQDPGQGLRLIYYSQIVNDFQKGDIAEGYSVSREKKESFPLTVTSAQKNPTAFYLCASSIQGAKGNGYTFGSGTRLTVV.

Remarks on this clone: Sequencing ends 3 residues short of the CDR3 end; the germline J gene provides the rest. The J gene is TRBJ1-2, the V gene TRBV7-9; D ambiguous. The CDR3 runs 13 residues. CDR1 is SEHNR and CDR2 is FQNEAQ in the germline V gene (reference sequence). V was cut by 1 base and J by 2 bases, with 5 bases left in between. CDR3 DNA, as far as it was read: TGTGCCAGCAGCTTAGTTTCAAACTATGGC. Its translation: CASSLVSNYG. The complete CDR3 reads CASSLVSNYGYTF. Using reference TRBV7-9 and TRBJ1-2 for the parts outside the CDR3, the full variable domain is DTGVSQNPRHKITKRGQNVTFRCDPISEHNRLYWYRQTLGQGPEFLTYFQNEAQLEKSRLLSDRFSAERPKGSFSTLEIQRTEQGDSAMYLCASSLVSNYGYTFGSGTRLTVV.

Remarks on this clone: One junction end does not reproduce the germline sequence, and a read error may be involved. The observed sequence ends 3 residues before the CDR3 terminus, with the missing tail filled in from the germline J gene. The genes are TRBV4-2 and TRBJ2-3, with 8 nucleotides matching TRBD2. Germline lookup yields CDR1 LGHNA and CDR2 YNFKEQ. CDR3 length: 15 residues. Here the CDR3 reads CASSQDRGGGETQYF. The CDR3 bases that were read are TGCGCCAGCAGCCAAGATCGGGGGGGAGGGGAGACG.

CDR3 DNA (partial): TGCGCCAGCAGCTCCACCAGATCCTACAATGAG. Amino acids: CASSSTRSYNE. The whole CDR3 is CASSSTRSYNEQFF. V gene TRBV5-1 combines with J gene TRBJ2-1; D unclear. The read terminates 3 residues ahead of where the CDR3 ends, so the germline J gene completes it. There are 14 residues in the CDR3. Looked up from germline, CDR1 is SGHRS and CDR2 is YFSETQ. V lost 3 bases to trimming and J lost 1 base, with 8 bases between them.

On this clone: The read ends 3 residues before the CDR3 terminus; that terminus is restored from the germline J gene. The chain carries TRBV5-1 and TRBJ2-1; 8 bases align to TRBD1. The length of the CDR3 is 14 residues. Germline trimming cut 4 bases from V and 9 bases from J; bases unmatched to any gene: 9. Germline V CDR1 and CDR2: SGHRS, YFSETQ. CDR3: CASSLAGGYGEQFF. CDR3 bases read: TGCGCCAGCAGCCTAGCAGGGGGCTATGGTGAG.

A word on this clone: The CDR3 end is not reached by the read, which stops 3 residues before it; the germline J gene fills it in. This rearrangement joins TRBV7-3 to TRBJ2-6; possibly TRBD2 for D (5 bases). Per germline, CDR1 SGHTA and CDR2 FQGTGA. V dropped 5 bases and J dropped 2 bases, with 13 bases sitting between them. This CDR3 contains 16 residues. The sequenced part of the CDR3 DNA is TGTGCCAGCAGCCTAAATGCGGGTACTGGGGCCAACGTC. It codes for CASSLNAGTGANV. The whole CDR3 sequence is CASSLNAGTGANVLTF. The whole variable domain, filled in from reference TRBV7-3 and TRBJ2-6, reads GAGVSQTPSNKVTEKGKYVELRCDPISGHTALYWYRQSLGQGPEFLIYFQGTGAADDSGLPNDRFFAVRPEGSVSTLKIQRTERGDSAVYLCASSLNAGTGANVLTFGAGSRLTVL.

Regarding this clone: The CDR3 goes on 3 residues after the read ends, and that part is filled in from the germline J gene. The chain joins TRBV2 to TRBJ2-7; 7 positions agree with TRBD2. V shed 4 bases and J 4 bases; nucleotides not matched to a gene: 4. The CDR3 totals 13 residues. Germline V CDR1 and CDR2: SNHLY, FYNNEI. CDR3 amino acids: CASSVGGVYEQYF. The DNA read from the CDR3 is TGTGCCAGCAGTGTGGGGGGGGTTTACGAG.

Points on this clone: The CDR3 goes on 3 residues after the read ends, and that part is filled in from the germline J gene. The V and J genes are TRBV18 and TRBJ1-1, with TRBD1 as a possible D gene (6 bases). The CDR3 covers 15 residues. Trimming shortened V by 2 bases and J by 1 base, and 11 bases separated the two germline ends. CDR1 and CDR2 from the germline V gene are KGHSH and LQKENI. CDR3 in amino acids: CASSPRLTGNTEAFF. The sequenced CDR3 bases are TGTGCCAGCTCACCAAGGTTGACAGGGAACACTGAA.

As regards this clone: The CDR3 extends 3 residues past the end of the read, so its final part is completed from the germline J gene. J is TRBJ1-2 and V is TRBV19, with TRBD1 matching 10 bases. This CDR3 is built from 16 residues. Looked up from germline, CDR1 is LNHDA and CDR2 is SQIVND (reference sequence). The CDR3: CASSTPGQGSGNDYTF. The sequenced part of the CDR3 DNA is TGTGCCAGTAGTACACCGGGACAGGGGTCGGGCAATGAC. The full variable domain, its missing parts supplied by reference TRBV19 and TRBJ1-2, is DGGITQSPKYLFRKEGQNVTLSCEQNLNHDAMYWYRQDPGQGLRLIYYSQIVNDFQKGDIAEGYSVSREKKESFPLTVTSAQKNPTAFYLCASSTPGQGSGNDYTFGSGTRLTVV.

As concerns this clone: The sequenced fragment ends 3 residues before the CDR3 boundary, so the rest is inferred from the germline J gene. The V call is TRBV9, the J call TRBJ2-1; 9 bases align to TRBD2. This CDR3 has 16 residues. The ends lost 6 bases at V and 7 bases at J; junction bases unmatched: 14. Germline V gene data show CDR1 as SGDLS and CDR2 as YYNGEE. Here the CDR3 reads CASTTLHSGGLNEQFF. The part of the CDR3 DNA that was read is TGTGCCAGCACCACCCTTCATAGCGGGGGTTTAAATGAG. The full variable domain, in which reference TRBV9 and TRBJ2-1 provide the parts outside the CDR3, is DSGVTQTPKHLITATGQRVTLRCSPRSGDLSVYWYQQSLDQGLQFLIQYYNGEERAKGNILERFSAQQFPDLHSELNLSSLELGDSALYFCASTTLHSGGLNEQFFGPGTRLTVL.

Details on this clone: The read halts 3 residues ahead of the CDR3 end, with the missing end drawn from the germline J gene. The chain employs TRBV5-1 and TRBJ1-2; 8 nucleotides line up with TRBD1. Trimming took 4 bases from V and 6 from J; bases not matched to a gene: 5. CDR3 length equals 13 residues. Germline V gene data show CDR1 as SGHRS and CDR2 as YFSETQ. The CDR3 DNA, read in part, is TGCGCCAGCAGCCCAGGACAGGGTGATGGC. This codes for CASSPGQGDG. In full, the CDR3 reads CASSPGQGDGYTF.